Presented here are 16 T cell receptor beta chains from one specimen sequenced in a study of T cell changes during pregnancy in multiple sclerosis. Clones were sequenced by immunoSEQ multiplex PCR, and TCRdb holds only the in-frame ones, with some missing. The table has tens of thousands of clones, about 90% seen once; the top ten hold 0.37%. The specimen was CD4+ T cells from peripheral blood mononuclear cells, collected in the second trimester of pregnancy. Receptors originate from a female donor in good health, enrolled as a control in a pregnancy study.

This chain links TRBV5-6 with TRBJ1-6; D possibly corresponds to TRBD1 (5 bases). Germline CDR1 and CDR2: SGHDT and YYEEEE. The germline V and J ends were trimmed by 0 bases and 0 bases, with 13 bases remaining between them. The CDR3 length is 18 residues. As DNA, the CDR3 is TGTGCCAGCAGCTTGGGAGGGAGGGGAAGCTCCTATAATTCACCCCTCCACTTT. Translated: CASSLGGRGSSYNSPLHF.

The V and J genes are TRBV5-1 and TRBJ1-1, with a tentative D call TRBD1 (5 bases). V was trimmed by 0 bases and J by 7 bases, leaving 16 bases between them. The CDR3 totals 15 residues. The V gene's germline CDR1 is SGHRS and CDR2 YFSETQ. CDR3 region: CASSLEAGISGEAFF. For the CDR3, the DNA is TGCGCCAGCAGCTTGGAGGCAGGGATATCGGGTGAAGCTTTCTTT.

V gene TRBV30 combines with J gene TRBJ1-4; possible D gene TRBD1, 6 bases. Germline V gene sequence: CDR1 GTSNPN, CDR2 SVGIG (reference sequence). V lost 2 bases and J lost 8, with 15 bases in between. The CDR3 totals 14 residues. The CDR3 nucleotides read TGTGCCTGGAGTCCACAGGGTAAAGGCGAAAAACTGTTTTTT. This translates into CAWSPQGKGEKLFF.

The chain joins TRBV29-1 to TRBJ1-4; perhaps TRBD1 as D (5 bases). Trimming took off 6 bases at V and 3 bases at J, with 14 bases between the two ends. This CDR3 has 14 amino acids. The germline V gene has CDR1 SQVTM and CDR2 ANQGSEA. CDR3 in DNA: TGCAGCGTCCTCCTAGACAGCTCTAATGAAAAACTGTTTTTT. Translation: CSVLLDSSNEKLFF.

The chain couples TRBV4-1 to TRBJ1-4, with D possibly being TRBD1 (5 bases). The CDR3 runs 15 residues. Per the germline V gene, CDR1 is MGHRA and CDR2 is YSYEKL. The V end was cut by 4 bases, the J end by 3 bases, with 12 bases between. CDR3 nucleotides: TGCGCCAGCAGCCTTTCTTCGGGGGCTAATGAAAAACTGTTTTTT. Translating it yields CASSLSSGANEKLFF.

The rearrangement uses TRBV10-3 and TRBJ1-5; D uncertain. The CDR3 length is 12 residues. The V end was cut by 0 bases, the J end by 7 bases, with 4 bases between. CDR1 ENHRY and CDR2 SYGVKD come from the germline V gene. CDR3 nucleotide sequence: TGTGCCATCAGTGAGTCGACACAGCCCCAGCATTTT. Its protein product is CAISESTQPQHF.

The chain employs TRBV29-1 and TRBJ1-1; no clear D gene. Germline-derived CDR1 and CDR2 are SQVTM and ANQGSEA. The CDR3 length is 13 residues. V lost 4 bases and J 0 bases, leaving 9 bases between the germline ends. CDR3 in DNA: TGCAGCGTTGTAAGGAGAATGAACACTGAAGCTTTCTTT. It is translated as CSVVRRMNTEAFF.

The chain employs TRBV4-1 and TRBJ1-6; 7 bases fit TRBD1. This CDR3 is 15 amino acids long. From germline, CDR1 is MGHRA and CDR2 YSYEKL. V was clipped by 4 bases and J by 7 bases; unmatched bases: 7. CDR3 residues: CASSRQQGINSPLHF. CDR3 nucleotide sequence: TGCGCCAGCAGCCGCCAACAGGGGATAAATTCACCCCTCCACTTT.

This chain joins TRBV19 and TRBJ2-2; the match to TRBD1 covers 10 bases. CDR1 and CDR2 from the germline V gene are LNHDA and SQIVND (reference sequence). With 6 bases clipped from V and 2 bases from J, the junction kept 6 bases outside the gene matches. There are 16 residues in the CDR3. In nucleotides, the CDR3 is TGTGCCAGTAGCCCTGGGACAGGGGTAAACACCGGGGAGCTGTTTTTT. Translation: CASSPGTGVNTGELFF.

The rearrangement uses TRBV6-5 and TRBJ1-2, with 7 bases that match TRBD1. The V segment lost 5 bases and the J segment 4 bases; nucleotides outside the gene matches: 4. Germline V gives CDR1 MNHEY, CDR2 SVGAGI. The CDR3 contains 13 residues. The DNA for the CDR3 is TGTGCCAGCAGTCAACAGGGGACCTATGGCTACACCTTC. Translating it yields CASSQQGTYGYTF.

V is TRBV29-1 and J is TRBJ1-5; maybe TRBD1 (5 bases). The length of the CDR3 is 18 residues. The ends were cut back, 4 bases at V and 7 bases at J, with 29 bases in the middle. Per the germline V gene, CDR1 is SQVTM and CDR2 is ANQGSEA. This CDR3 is CSVAQLKPGLIPGQPQHF. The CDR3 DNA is TGCAGCGTTGCGCAACTTAAACCGGGACTCATACCCGGCCAGCCCCAGCATTTT.

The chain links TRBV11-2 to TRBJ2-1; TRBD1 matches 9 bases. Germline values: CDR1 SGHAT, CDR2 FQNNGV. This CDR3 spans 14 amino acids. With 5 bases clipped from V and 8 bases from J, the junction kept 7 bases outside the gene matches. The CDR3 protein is CASSARTGDDEQFF. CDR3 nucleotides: TGTGCCAGCAGCGCTCGGACAGGGGACGATGAGCAGTTCTTC.

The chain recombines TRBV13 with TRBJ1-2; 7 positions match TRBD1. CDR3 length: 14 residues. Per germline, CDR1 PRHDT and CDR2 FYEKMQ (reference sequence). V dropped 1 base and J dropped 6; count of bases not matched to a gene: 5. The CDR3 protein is CASSLDRGRDGYTF. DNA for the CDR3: TGTGCCAGCAGCTTAGACAGGGGTAGGGATGGCTACACCTTC.

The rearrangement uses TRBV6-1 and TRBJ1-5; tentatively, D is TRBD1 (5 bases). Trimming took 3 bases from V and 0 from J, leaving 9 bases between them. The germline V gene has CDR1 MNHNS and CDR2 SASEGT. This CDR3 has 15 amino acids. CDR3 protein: CASSDFRVSNQPQHF. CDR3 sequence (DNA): TGTGCCAGCAGTGACTTCAGGGTTAGCAATCAGCCCCAGCATTTT.

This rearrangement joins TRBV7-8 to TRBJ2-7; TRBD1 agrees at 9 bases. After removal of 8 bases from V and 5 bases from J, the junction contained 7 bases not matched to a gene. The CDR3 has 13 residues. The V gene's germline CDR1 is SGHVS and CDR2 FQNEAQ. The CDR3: CASARDRVHEQYF. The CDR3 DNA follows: TGTGCCAGCGCCCGGGACAGGGTCCACGAGCAGTACTTC.

CDR3 amino acids: CASSWRTSGANTGELFF. In nucleotides, the CDR3 is TGTGCCAGCAGCTGGAGGACTAGCGGGGCGAACACCGGGGAGCTGTTTTTT. The chain links TRBV7-2 to TRBJ2-2; 12 bases fit TRBD2. The CDR3 extends over 17 amino acids. Trimming cost V 4 bases and J 0 bases; bases outside gene matches: 3. CDR1 is SGHTA, CDR2 FQGNSA, per germline.